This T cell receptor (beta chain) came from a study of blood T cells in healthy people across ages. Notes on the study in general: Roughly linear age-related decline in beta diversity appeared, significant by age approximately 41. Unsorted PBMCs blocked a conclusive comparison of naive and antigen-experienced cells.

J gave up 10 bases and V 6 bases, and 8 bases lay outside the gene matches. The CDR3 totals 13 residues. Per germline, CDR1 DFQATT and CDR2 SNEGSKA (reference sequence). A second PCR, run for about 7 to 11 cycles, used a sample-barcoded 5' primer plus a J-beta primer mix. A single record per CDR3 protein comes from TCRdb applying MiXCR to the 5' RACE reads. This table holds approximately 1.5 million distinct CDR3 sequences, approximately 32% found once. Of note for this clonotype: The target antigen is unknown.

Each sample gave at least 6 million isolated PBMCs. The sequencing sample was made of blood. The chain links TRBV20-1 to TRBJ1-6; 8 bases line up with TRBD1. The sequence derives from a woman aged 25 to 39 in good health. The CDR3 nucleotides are TGCAGTGCCATCGGACAGGGTTCCTCACCCCTCCACTTT. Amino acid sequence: CSAIGQGSSPLHF.